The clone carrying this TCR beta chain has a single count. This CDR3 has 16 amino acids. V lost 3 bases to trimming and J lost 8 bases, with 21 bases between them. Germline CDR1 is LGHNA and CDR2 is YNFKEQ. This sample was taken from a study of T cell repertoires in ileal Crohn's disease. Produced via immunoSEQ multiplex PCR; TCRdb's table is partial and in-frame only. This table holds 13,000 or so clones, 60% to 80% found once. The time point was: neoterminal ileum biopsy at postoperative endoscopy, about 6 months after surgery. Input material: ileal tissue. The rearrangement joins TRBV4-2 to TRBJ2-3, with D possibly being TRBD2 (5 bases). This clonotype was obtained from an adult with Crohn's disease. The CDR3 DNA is TGTGCCAGCAGCCAGGACGGTTTGGGAGCGGATCGTACGCAGTATTTT. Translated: CASSQDGLGADRTQYF.